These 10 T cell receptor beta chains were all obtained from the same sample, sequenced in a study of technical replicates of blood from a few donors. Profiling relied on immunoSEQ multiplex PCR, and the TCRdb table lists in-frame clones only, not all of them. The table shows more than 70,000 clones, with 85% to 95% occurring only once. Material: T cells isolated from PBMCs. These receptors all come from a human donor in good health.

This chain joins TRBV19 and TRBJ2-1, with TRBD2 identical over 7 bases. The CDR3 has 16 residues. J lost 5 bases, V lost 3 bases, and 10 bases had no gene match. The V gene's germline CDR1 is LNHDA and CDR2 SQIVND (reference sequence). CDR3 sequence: CASSIFGSGAHNEQFF. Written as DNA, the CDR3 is TGTGCCAGTAGTATCTTTGGCAGCGGGGCCCACAATGAGCAGTTCTTC.

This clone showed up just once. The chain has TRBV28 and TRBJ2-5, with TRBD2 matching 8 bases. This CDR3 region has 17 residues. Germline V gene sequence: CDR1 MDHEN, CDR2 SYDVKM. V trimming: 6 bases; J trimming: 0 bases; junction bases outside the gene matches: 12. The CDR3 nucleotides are TGTGCCAGCAGCTCTGTTACTAGCGGAATGTACCAAGAGACCCAGTACTTC. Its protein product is CASSSVTSGMYQETQYF.

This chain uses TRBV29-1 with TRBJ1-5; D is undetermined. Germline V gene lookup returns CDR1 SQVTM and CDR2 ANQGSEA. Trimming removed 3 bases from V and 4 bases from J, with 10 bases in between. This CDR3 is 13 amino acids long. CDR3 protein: CSVDEGWNQPQHF. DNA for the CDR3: TGCAGCGTTGACGAGGGCTGGAATCAGCCCCAGCATTTT.

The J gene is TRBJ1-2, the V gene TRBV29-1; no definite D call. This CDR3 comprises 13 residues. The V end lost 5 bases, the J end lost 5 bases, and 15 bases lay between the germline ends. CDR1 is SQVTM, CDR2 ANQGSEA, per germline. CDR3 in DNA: TGCAGCGTTTTTTGGTACGAGGGTTATGGCTACACCTTC. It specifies CSVFWYEGYGYTF.

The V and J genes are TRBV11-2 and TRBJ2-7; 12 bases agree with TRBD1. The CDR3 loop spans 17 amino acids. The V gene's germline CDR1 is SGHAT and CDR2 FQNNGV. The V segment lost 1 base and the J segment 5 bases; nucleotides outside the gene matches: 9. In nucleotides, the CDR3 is TGTGCCAGCAGCTTAGGAGGGCGGGACAGGGGGCTAAACGAGCAGTACTTC. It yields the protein CASSLGGRDRGLNEQYF.

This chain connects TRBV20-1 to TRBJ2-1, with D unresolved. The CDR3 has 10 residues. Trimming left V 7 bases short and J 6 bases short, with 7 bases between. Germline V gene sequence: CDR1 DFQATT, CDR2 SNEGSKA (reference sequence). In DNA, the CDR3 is TGCAGTGGAGCTCTCAATGAGCAGTTCTTC. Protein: CSGALNEQFF.

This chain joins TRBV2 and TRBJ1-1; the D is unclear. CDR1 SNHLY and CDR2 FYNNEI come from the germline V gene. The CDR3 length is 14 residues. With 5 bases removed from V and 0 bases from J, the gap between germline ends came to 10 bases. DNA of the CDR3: TGTGCCAGCAGTATCCGGGAGGTGAACACTGAAGCTTTCTTT. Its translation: CASSIREVNTEAFF.

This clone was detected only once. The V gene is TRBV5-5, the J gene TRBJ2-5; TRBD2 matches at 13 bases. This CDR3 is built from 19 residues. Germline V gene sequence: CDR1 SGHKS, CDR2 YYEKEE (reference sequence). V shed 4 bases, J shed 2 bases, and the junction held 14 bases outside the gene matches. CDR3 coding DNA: TGTGCCAGCAGCGATAAGGGACTAGCGGGAAGAGCCTTACAAGAGACCCAGTACTTC. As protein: CASSDKGLAGRALQETQYF.

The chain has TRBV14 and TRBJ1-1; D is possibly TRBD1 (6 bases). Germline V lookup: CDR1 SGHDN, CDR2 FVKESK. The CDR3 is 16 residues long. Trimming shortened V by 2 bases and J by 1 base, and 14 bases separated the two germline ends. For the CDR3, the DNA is TGTGCCAGCAGCCAAAGAAACAGGGACCGGAACACTGAAGCTTTCTTT. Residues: CASSQRNRDRNTEAFF.

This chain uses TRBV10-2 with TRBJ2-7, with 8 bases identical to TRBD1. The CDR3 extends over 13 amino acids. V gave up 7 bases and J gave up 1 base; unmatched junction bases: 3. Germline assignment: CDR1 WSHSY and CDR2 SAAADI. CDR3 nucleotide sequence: TGCGCCAGCACCCGGGACAGGTCCTACGAGCAGTACTTC. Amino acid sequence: CASTRDRSYEQYF.